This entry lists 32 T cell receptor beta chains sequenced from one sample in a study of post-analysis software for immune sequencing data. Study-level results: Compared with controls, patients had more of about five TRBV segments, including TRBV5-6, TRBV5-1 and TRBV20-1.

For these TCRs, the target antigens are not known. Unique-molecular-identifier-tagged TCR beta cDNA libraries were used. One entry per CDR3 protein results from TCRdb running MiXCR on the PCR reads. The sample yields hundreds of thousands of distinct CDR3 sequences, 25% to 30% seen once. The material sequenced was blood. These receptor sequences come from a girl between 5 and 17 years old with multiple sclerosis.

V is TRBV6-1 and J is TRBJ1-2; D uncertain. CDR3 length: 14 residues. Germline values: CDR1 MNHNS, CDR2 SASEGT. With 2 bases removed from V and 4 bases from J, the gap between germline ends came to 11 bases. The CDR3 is CASSERLIVYGYTF. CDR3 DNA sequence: TGTGCCAGCAGTGAACGACTGATCGTCTATGGCTACACCTTC.

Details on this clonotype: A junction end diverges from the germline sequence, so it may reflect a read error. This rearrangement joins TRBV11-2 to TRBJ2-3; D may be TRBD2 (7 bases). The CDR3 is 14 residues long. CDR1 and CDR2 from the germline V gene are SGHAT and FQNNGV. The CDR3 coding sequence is TGTACCAGCGGAAGGGAGGGGGGCACAGATACGCAGTATTTT. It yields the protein CTSGREGGTDTQYF.

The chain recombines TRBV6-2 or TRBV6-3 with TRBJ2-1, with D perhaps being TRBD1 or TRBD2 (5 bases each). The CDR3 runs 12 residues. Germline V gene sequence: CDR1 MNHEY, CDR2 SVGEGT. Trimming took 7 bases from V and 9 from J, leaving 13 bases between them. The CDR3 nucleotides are TGTGCCAGCATCAGGGCTGGGGGTGAGCAGTTCTTC. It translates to CASIRAGGEQFF.

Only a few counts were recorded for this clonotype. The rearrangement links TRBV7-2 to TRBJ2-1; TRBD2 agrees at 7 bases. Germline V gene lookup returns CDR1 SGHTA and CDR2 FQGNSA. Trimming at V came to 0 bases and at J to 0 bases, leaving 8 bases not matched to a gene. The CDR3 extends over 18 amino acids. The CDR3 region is CASSLALSREASYNEQFF. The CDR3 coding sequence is TGTGCCAGCAGCTTAGCATTGAGTCGGGAGGCCTCCTACAATGAGCAGTTCTTC.

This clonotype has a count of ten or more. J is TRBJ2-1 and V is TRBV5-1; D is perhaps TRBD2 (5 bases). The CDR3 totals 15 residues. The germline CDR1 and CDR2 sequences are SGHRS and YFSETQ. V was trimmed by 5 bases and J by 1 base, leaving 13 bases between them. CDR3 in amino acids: CASSQGLASYNEQFF. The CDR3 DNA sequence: TGCGCCAGCAGTCAAGGGCTAGCATCCTACAATGAGCAGTTCTTC.

In DNA form, the CDR3 reads TGTGCCAGCAGTTACAGGCGATTAGAGACCCAGTACTTC. Translated, it gives CASSYRRLETQYF. The V and J genes are TRBV6-5 and TRBJ2-5; D remains unclear. Germline assignment: CDR1 MNHEY and CDR2 SVGAGI. CDR3 length equals 13 residues. The V end lost 2 bases, the J end lost 4 bases, and 8 bases lay between the germline ends.

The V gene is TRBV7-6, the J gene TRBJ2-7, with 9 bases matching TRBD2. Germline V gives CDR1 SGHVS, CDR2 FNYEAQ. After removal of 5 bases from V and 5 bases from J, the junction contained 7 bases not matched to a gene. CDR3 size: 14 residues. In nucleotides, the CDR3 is TGTGCCAGCAGCCCGGGGACTAGCCGGGACGAGCAGTACTTC. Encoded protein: CASSPGTSRDEQYF.

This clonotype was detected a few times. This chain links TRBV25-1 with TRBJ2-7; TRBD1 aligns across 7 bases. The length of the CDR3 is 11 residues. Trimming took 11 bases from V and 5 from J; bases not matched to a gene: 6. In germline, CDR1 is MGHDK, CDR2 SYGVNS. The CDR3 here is CAAQGVHEQYF. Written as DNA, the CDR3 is TGTGCCGCCCAGGGGGTCCACGAGCAGTACTTC.

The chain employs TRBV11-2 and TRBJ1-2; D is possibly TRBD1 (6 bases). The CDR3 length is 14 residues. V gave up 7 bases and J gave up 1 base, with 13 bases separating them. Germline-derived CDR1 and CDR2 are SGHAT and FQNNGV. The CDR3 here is CASTETGFNYGYTF. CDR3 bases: TGTGCCAGCACCGAGACAGGTTTTAACTATGGCTACACCTTC. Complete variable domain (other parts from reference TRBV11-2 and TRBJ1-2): EAGVAQSPRYKIIEKRQSVAFWCNPISGHATLYWYQQILGQGPKLLIQFQNNGVVDDSQLPKDRFSAERLKGVDSTLKIQPAKLEDSAVYLCASTETGFNYGYTFGSGTRLTVV.

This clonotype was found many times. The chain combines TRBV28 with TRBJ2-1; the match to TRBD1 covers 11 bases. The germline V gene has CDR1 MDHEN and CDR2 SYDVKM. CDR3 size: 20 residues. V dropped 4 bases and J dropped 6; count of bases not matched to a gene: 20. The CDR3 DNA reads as TGTGCCAGCAGTTGGGACGGGACAGGGGGAGAACAAAGTTCCCCCAATGAGCAGTTCTTC. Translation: CASSWDGTGGEQSSPNEQFF.

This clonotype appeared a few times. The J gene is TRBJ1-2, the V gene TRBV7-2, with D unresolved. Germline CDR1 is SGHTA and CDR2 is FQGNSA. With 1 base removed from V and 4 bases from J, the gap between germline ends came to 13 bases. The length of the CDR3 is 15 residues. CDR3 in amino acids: CASSLGTMGLYGYTF. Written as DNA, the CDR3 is TGTGCCAGCAGCTTAGGCACCATGGGCCTCTATGGCTACACCTTC.

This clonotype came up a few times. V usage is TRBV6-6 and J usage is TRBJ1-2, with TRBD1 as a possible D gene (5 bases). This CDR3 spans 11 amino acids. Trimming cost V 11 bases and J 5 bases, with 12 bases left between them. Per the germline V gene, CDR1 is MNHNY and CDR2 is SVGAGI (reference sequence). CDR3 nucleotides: TGTGCCCGCTTCGGGGGGTATGGCTACACCTTC. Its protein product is CARFGGYGYTF.

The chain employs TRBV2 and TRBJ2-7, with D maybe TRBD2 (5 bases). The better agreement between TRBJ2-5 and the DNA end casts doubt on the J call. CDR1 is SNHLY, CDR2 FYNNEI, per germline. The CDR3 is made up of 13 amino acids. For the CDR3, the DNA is TGTGCCAGCACTGATGGAGGAAGAGAGACCCAGTACTTC. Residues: CASTDGGRETQYF.

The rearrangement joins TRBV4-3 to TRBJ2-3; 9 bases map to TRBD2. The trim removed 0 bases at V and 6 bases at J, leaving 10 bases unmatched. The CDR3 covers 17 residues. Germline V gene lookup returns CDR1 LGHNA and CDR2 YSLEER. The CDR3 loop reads CASSQDGVAGEIDTQYF. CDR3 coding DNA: TGCGCCAGCAGCCAAGATGGAGTAGCGGGAGAAATTGATACGCAGTATTTT.

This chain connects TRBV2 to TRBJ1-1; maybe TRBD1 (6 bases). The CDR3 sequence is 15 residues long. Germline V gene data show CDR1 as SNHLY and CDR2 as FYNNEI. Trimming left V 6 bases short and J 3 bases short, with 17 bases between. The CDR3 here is CASRTGGGVDTEAFF. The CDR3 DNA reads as TGTGCCAGCAGGACTGGAGGGGGTGTGGACACTGAAGCTTTCTTT.

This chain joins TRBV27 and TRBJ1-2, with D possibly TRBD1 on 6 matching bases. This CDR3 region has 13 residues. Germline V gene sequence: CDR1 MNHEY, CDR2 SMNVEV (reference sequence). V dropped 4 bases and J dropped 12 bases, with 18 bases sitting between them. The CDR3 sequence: CASSSTGRGGNTF. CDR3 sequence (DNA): TGTGCCAGCAGTTCTACAGGGCGCGGAGGAAACACCTTC.

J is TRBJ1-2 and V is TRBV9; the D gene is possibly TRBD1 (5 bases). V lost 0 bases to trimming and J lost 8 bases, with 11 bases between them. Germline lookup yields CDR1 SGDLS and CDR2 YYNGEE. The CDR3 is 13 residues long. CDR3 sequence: CASSVDRRFGYTF. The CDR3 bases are TGTGCCAGCAGCGTAGACAGGAGGTTCGGCTACACCTTC.

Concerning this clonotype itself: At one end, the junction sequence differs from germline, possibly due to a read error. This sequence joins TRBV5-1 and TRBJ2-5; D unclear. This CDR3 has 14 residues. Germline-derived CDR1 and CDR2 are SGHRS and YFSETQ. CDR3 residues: CASSLGPAQGTQYF. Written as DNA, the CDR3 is TGCGCCAGCAGCTTGGGGCCAGCCCAAGGGACCCAGTACTTC.

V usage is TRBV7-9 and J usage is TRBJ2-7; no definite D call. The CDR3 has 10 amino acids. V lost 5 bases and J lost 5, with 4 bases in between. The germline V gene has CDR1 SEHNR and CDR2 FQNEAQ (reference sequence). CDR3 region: CASSGNEQYF. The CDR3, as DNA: TGTGCCAGCAGCGGCAACGAGCAGTACTTC.

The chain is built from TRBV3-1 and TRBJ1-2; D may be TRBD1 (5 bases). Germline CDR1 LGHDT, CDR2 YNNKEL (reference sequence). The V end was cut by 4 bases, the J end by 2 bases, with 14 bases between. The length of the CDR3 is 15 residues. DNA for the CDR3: TGTGCCAGCAGCCTTCTCAGAGGGGACAACTATGGCTACACCTTC. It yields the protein CASSLLRGDNYGYTF. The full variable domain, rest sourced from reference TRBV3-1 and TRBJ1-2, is DTAVSQTPKYLVTQMGNDKSIKCEQNLGHDTMYWYKQDSKKFLKIMFSYNNKELIINETVPNRFSPKSPDKAHLNLHINSLELGDSAVYFCASSLLRGDNYGYTFGSGTRLTVV.

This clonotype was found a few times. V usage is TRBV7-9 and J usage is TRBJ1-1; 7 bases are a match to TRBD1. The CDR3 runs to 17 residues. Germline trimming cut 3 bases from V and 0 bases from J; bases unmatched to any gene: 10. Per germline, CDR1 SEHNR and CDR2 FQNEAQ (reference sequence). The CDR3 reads CASSFRDSNPMNTEAFF. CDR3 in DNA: TGTGCCAGCAGCTTCCGGGACAGCAATCCCATGAACACTGAAGCTTTCTTT.

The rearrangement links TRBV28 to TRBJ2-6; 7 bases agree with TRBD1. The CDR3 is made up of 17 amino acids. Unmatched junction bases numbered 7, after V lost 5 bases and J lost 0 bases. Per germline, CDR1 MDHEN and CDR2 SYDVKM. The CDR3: CASSPDRCYSGANVLTF. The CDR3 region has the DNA TGTGCCAGCAGTCCGGACAGGTGTTACTCTGGGGCCAACGTCCTGACTTTC.

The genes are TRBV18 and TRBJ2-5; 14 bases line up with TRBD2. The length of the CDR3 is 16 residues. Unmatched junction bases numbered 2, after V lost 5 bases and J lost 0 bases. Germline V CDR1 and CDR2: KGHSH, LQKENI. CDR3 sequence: CASSSGLAGDQETQYF. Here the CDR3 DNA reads TGTGCCAGCTCATCGGGACTAGCGGGAGACCAAGAGACCCAGTACTTC.

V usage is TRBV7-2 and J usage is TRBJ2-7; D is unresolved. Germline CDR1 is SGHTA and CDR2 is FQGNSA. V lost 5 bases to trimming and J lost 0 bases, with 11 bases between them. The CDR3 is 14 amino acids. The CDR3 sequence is CASSRTVGSYEQYF. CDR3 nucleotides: TGTGCCAGCAGCCGAACGGTAGGCTCCTACGAGCAGTACTTC.

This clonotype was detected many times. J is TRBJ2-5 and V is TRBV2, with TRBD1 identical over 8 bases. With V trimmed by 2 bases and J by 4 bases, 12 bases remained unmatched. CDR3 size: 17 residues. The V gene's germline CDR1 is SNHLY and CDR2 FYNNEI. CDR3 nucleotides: TGTGCCAGCAGTGAACGAGGACAGGGTTGGTTCGGAGAGACCCAGTACTTC. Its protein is CASSERGQGWFGETQYF.

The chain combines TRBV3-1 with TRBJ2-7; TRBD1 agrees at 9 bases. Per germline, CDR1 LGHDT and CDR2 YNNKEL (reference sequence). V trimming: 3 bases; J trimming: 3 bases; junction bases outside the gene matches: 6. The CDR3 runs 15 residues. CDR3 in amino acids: CASSHPPGQGYEQYF. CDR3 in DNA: TGTGCCAGCAGCCATCCCCCGGGACAGGGCTACGAGCAGTACTTC.

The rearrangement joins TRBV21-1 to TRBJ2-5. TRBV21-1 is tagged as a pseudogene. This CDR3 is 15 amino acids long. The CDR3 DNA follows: TGTGCCAGCAGCAACGAGCTTTCTGGGGCAGGGACCCAGTACTTC. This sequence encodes CASSNELSGAGTQYF.

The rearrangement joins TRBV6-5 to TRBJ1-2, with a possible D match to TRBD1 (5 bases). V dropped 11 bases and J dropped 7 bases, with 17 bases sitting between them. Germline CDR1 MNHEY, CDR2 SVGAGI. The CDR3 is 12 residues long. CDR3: CAASREARGYTF. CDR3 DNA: TGTGCCGCCTCCAGGGAAGCGCGTGGCTACACCTTC.

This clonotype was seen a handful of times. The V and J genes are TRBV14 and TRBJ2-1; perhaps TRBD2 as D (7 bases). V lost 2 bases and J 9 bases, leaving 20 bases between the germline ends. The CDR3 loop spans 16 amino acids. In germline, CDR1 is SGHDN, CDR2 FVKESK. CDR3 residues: CASSQSLRGGRTEQFF. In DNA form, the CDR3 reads TGTGCCAGCAGCCAAAGTCTGAGGGGGGGCCGGACTGAGCAGTTCTTC.

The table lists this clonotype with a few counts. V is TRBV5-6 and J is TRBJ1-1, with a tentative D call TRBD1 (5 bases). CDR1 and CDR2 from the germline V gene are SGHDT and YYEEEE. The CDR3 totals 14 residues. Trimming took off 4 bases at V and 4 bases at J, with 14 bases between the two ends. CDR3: CASSRGGGGTEAFF. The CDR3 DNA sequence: TGTGCCAGCAGCCGGGGCGGGGGGGGCACTGAAGCTTTCTTT.

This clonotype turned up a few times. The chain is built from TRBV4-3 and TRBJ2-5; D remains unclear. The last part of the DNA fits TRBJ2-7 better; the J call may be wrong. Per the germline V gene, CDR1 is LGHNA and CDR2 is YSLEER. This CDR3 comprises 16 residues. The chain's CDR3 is CASSQDRASSTSEQYF. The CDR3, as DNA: TGCGCCAGCAGCCAAGATAGAGCCTCAAGCACATCCGAGCAGTACTTC.

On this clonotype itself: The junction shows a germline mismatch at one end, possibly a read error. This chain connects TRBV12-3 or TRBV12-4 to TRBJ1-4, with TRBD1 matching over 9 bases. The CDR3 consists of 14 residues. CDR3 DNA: TGTGCCAGCAGAGGGACAGGGACTAATGAAAAACGGTTTTTT. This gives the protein CASRGTGTNEKRFF.